A selection of T cell receptor beta chains follows, all from one sample in a study of T-cell reconstitution after alpha-beta-depleted transplantation in children. MiXCR, run by TCRdb on the PCR reads, gives a single entry per CDR3 protein. The sample lists around 450,000 distinct CDR3 sequences, 10% to 13% occurring once. The sample was PBMCs, taken before TCRalphabeta/CD19-depleted stem cell transplant. The receptors here all came from a child aged 2-15 years with inherited bone marrow failure, due to receive a stem cell transplant. Both conserved end residues are part of each CDR3. Each record gives: J gene, clone size, V gene, CDR3 protein. The listing skips clone size in some rows; elsewhere it reads once, few, many or a size class.

TRBJ2-7 | many | TRBV29-1 | CSAALPGQRDEQYF
TRBJ2-7 | few | TRBV6-5 | CASSSGGTGAYEQYF
TRBJ1-5 | many | TRBV20-1 | CSAPYREMESQPQHF
TRBJ2-7 | few | TRBV7-2 | CASSYDSRTALYEQYF
TRBJ2-1 | many | TRBV27 | CASSPALGNEQFF
TRBJ2-1 | NA | TRBV4-2 | CASSQVAGTSFLEQFF
TRBJ2-3 | many | TRBV27 | CASSFGTPDTQYF
TRBJ2-3 | many | TRBV12-3/TRBV12-4 | CASSSRSQATDTQYF
TRBJ2-7 | NA | TRBV20-1 | CSASMTSAYSYEQYF
TRBJ1-3 | NA | TRBV30 | CAWEPGGRSGNTIYF
TRBJ1-1 | many | TRBV6-5 | CASSYSAGLEAFF
TRBJ2-3 | many | TRBV20-1 | CSADTGRTSGRSADTQYF
TRBJ1-1 | many | TRBV6-2/TRBV6-3 | CASGTRRQGPGAFF
TRBJ1-2 | many | TRBV28 | CASSPPEVYYGYTF
TRBJ2-2 | NA | TRBV4-3 | CASSQLAGWVGTGELFF
TRBJ2-5 | few | TRBV5-1 | CASSSGAGETQYF
TRBJ2-4 | many | TRBV28 | CASRSLGILAKNIQYF
TRBJ2-5 | many | TRBV10-3 | CAISGQLQETQYF
TRBJ2-7 | many | TRBV18 | CASQSVGLEQYF
TRBJ2-7 | few | TRBV28 | CASYTPMGGSYEQYF
TRBJ2-7 | many | TRBV4-3 | CASSQETENYEQYF
TRBJ2-7 | many | TRBV3-1 | CASSQVLAGIEQYF
TRBJ2-3 | many | TRBV4-1 | CASSQERGGDTQYF
TRBJ1-2 | few | TRBV3-1 | CASSQEGGGARGYTF
TRBJ1-6 | few | TRBV7-8 | CASSLVWWQRNSPLHF
TRBJ2-7 | many | TRBV6-5 | CASSSALIFTQTYEQYF
TRBJ2-5 | many | TRBV20-1 | CSASRGRETQYF
TRBJ2-7 | many | TRBV6-2/TRBV6-3 | CASNGQANSYEQYF
TRBJ2-1 | NA | TRBV21-1 | CASSNSNEQFF
TRBJ1-5 | few | TRBV4-2 | CASSQVTRGPEYSNQPQHF
TRBJ2-7 | many | TRBV10-3 | CAIIRTSVNYEQYF
TRBJ2-1 | few | TRBV18 | CASSPPQDWGNEQFF
TRBJ2-7 | many | TRBV20-1 | CSAHPRGRIYEQYF
TRBJ1-1 | many | TRBV20-1 | CSATGLIKGAFF
TRBJ2-3 | many | TRBV10-2 | CASGGADTQYF